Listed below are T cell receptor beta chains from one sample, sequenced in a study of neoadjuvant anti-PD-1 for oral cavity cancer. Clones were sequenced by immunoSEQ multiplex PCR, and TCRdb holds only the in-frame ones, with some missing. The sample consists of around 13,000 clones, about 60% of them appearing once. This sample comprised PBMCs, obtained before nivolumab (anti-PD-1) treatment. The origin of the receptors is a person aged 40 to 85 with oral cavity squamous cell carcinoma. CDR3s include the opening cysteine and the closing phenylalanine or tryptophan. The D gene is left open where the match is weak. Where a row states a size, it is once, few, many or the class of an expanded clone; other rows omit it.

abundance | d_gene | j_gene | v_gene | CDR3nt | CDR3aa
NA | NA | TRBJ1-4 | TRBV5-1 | TGCGCCAGCAGCTTGGGGGGTCAGAATGAAAAACTGTTTTTT | CASSLGGQNEKLFF
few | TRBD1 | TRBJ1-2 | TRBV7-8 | TGTGCCAGCAGCTTAGGGACAGGCCGTAACTATGGCTACACCTTC | CASSLGTGRNYGYTF
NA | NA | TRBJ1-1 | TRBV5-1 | TGCGCCAGCAGCTTGGGTGGGCCCACTGAAGCTTTCTTT | CASSLGGPTEAFF
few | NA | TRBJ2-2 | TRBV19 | TGTGCCAGTCGAGGGTGGACAAACACCGGGGAGCTGTTTTTT | CASRGWTNTGELFF
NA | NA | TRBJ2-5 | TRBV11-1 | TGTGCCAGCAGCTACCGGGAAATACGGACCCAGTACTTC | CASSYREIRTQYF
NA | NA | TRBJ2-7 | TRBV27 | TGTGCCAGCAGTTTAGAGGGGGGAATTTCCTACGAGCAGTACTTC | CASSLEGGISYEQYF
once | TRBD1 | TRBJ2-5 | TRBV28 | TGTGCCAGCAGTCTTCGCACAGGGGTAAAGACCCAGTACTTC | CASSLRTGVKTQYF
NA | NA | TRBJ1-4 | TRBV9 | TGTGCCAGCAGCGTAGGCAGCACTATTAATGAAAAACTGTTTTTT | CASSVGSTINEKLFF
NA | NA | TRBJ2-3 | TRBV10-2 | TGCGCCAGCAGTGAAACCGGGACAGATACGCAGTATTTT | CASSETGTDTQYF
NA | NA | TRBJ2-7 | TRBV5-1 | TGCGCCAGCAGCTCAGAGGAATCCTCCTACGAGCAGTACTTC | CASSSEESSYEQYF
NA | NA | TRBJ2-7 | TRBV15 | TGTGCCACCAGCAGAGATCAGGGGTGGTACGAGCAGTACTTC | CATSRDQGWYEQYF
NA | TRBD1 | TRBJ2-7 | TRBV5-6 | TGTGCCAGCAGCCGACAGGGACAAACCTACGAGCAGTACTTC | CASSRQGQTYEQYF
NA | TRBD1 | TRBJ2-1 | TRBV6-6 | TGTGCCAGCAGGCCCCCGGGACAGGACAATGAGCAGTTCTTC | CASRPPGQDNEQFF
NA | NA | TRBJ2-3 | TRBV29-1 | TGCAGCGTGCGTGGAGGGGGGTTGTCAGAAACGCAGTATTTT | CSVRGGGLSETQYF
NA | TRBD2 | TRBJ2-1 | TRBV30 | TGTGCCTGGAGTGTAGGGGGACTAGCGGACAATGAGCAGTTCTTC | CAWSVGGLADNEQFF
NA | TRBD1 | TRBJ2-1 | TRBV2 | TGTGCCAGCAGTCTACGGGACAGGGGGCAAACCAGGGCCGACAATGAGCAGTTCTTC | CASSLRDRGQTRADNEQFF
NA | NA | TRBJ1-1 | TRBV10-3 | TGTGCCATCAGTGACCCTGGACAGCCGAGGGTTGAAGCTTTCTTT | CAISDPGQPRVEAFF
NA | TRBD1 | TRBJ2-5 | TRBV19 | TGTGCCAGTAGTATAGATTCTTACAGGGGACAAGAGACCCAGTACTTC | CASSIDSYRGQETQYF
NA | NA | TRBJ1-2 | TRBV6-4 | TGTGCCAGCAGTGACTCAGGACAGCCCCATGGCTACACCTTC | CASSDSGQPHGYTF
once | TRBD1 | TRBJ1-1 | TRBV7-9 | TGTGCCAGCAGCCTTGGGACAGTCACTGAAGCTTTCTTT | CASSLGTVTEAFF
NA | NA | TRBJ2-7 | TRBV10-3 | TGTGCCATCAGTGGTTCGTTAGGGGAGCAGTACTTC | CAISGSLGEQYF
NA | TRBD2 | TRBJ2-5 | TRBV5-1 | TGCGCCAGCAGCGATCCGGGACTAGCGGGAGGATCTTCAAGCAGGAACTTC | CASSDPGLAGGSSSRNF